This record covers a single T cell receptor (beta chain). Unmatched junction bases numbered 7, after V lost 4 bases and J lost 8 bases. Germline assignment: CDR1 MNHEY and CDR2 SMNVEV (reference sequence). CDR3 length: 15 residues. The data are from a study of blood T cell repertoires in COVID-19. Clones were read by immunoSEQ multiplex PCR, and TCRdb kept only the in-frame ones, dropping some. The sample records about 180,000 clones, about 81% being singletons. The clonotype originates from a woman older than 75 with COVID-19, enrolled during active disease. V gene TRBV27 combines with J gene TRBJ1-6; TRBD1 aligns across 8 bases. Sequences were obtained from peripheral blood. The CDR3 sequence: CASSSPDRVDSPLHF. The DNA for the CDR3 is TGTGCCAGCAGTTCCCCGGACAGGGTGGATTCACCCCTCCACTTT.